A selection of T cell receptor beta chains follows, all from one sample in a study of blood T cell repertoires in COVID-19. Profiling relied on immunoSEQ multiplex PCR, and the TCRdb table lists in-frame clones only, not all of them. Among around 300,000 clones, roughly 90% were seen once, and the ten largest hold about 1.7%. Sequenced: PBMCs or T cells enriched from blood (not recorded which). All receptors come from a woman in her thirties or forties who had recovered from COVID-19. Each CDR3 is given with its conserved first and last residue. The order of the fields is D gene, CDR3 length, J gene, V gene, clone size, CDR3 DNA, CDR3 protein. D genes are given only for firm matches. Clone size, where shown, is once, few, many, or a class for clones that have expanded.

d_call: -; cdr3_length: 15; j_call: TRBJ2-3; v_call: TRBV5-1; clone_size: -; cdr3_nt: TGCGCCAGCAGCTTGATGGCGGGGAACGCAGATACGCAGTATTTT; cdr3_aa: CASSLMAGNADTQYF
d_call: -; cdr3_length: 17; j_call: TRBJ1-3; v_call: TRBV9; clone_size: -; cdr3_nt: TGTGCCAGCAGCGTATCTGGTGGACCCGGAGGTCGAAACACCATATATTTT; cdr3_aa: CASSVSGGPGGRNTIYF
d_call: -; cdr3_length: 14; j_call: TRBJ1-2; v_call: TRBV7-2; clone_size: -; cdr3_nt: TGTGCCAGCAGCTTAAGCCCCGGGAACTATGGCTACACCTTC; cdr3_aa: CASSLSPGNYGYTF
d_call: TRBD1; cdr3_length: 16; j_call: TRBJ1-2; v_call: TRBV5-8; clone_size: -; cdr3_nt: TGTGCCAGCAGCCCCCGACAGGGTAACTTAGGGTATGGCTACACCTTC; cdr3_aa: CASSPRQGNLGYGYTF
d_call: -; cdr3_length: 16; j_call: TRBJ2-5; v_call: TRBV3-1/TRBV3-2; clone_size: -; cdr3_nt: TGTGCCAGCAGCCAAAATCTACAGGGTAATTCGGAGACCCAGTACTTC; cdr3_aa: CASSQNLQGNSETQYF
d_call: -; cdr3_length: 18; j_call: TRBJ2-1; v_call: TRBV7-9; clone_size: -; cdr3_nt: TGTGCCAGCAGCCCTAGTAGGCTTCGACTGGAATCGAACAATGAGCAGTTCTTC; cdr3_aa: CASSPSRLRLESNNEQFF
d_call: -; cdr3_length: 14; j_call: TRBJ1-2; v_call: TRBV7-2; clone_size: -; cdr3_nt: TGTGCCAGCAGCTTAAGCGTCATGAACTATGGCTACACCTTC; cdr3_aa: CASSLSVMNYGYTF
d_call: TRBD2; cdr3_length: 17; j_call: TRBJ2-2; v_call: TRBV7-2; clone_size: -; cdr3_nt: TGTGCCAGCAGCTCGCGCCCGGGACTAGCAAGCACCGGGGAGCTGTTTTTT; cdr3_aa: CASSSRPGLASTGELFF
d_call: TRBD1; cdr3_length: 14; j_call: TRBJ1-2; v_call: TRBV30; clone_size: -; cdr3_nt: TGTGCCTTCGAGAAGGACAGGACTAACTATGGCTACACCTTC; cdr3_aa: CAFEKDRTNYGYTF
d_call: -; cdr3_length: 14; j_call: TRBJ1-6; v_call: TRBV5-1; clone_size: -; cdr3_nt: TGCGCCAGCAGCTTGGGTCAGGTTTTTTCACCCCTCCACTTT; cdr3_aa: CASSLGQVFSPLHF
d_call: -; cdr3_length: 14; j_call: TRBJ1-2; v_call: TRBV27; clone_size: -; cdr3_nt: TGTGCCAGCAGTTTAACAGCCCCTGGCTATGGCTACACCTTC; cdr3_aa: CASSLTAPGYGYTF
d_call: -; cdr3_length: 12; j_call: TRBJ2-7; v_call: TRBV29-1; clone_size: -; cdr3_nt: TGCAGCGTTGTAGACAGAAACTACGAGCAGTACTTC; cdr3_aa: CSVVDRNYEQYF
d_call: -; cdr3_length: 15; j_call: TRBJ1-5; v_call: TRBV7-2; clone_size: few; cdr3_nt: TGTGCCAGCAGGTCGGGGGGGACAAGCAATCAGCCCCAGCATTTT; cdr3_aa: CASRSGGTSNQPQHF
d_call: -; cdr3_length: 16; j_call: TRBJ2-1; v_call: TRBV18; clone_size: -; cdr3_nt: TGTGCCAGCTCACGGGTTCGGGGGAGCTCCTACAATGAGCAGTTCTTC; cdr3_aa: CASSRVRGSSYNEQFF